Following are 20 T cell receptor beta chains from one sample sequenced in a study of blood T cells in healthy people across ages. Alongside a J-beta primer mix, a sample-barcoded 5' primer served in a second PCR lasting about 7 to 12 cycles. TCRdb re-derived calls from the 5' RACE reads in MiXCR, one entry per CDR3 protein. The sample lists fewer than 2,000,000 distinct CDR3 sequences, roughly two fifths occurring once. What was sequenced was blood. Receptors were obtained from a human donor in good health.

This chain links TRBV6-2 or TRBV6-3 with TRBJ2-1; 10 nucleotides align to TRBD2. Germline loops: CDR1 MNHEY, CDR2 SVGEGT. CDR3 length: 14 amino acids. The V and J ends lost 4 bases and 10 bases, in that order; junction bases with no gene match: 7. Here the CDR3 DNA reads TGTGCCAGCAGTTTCTCCCAACTAGCGGGGGAGCAGTTCTTC. Its translation: CASSFSQLAGEQFF.

This clonotype was seen more than once but under ten times. V usage is TRBV6-4 and J usage is TRBJ1-2, with D hard to call. CDR3 length: 14 amino acids. Trimming took off 2 bases at V and 5 bases at J, with 12 bases between the two ends. The germline gives CDR1 MRHNA, CDR2 SNTAGT. CDR3 DNA sequence: TGTGCCAGCAGTGACCAGCCGGATACGTATGGCTACACCTTC. Protein: CASSDQPDTYGYTF.

In its sample, this clonotype was seen a few times. The chain recombines TRBV7-2 with TRBJ1-2; 7 nucleotides align to TRBD1. V lost 7 bases, J lost 4 bases, and 9 bases stayed unmatched. Germline CDR1 SGHTA, CDR2 FQGNSA. The length of the CDR3 is 14 residues. The CDR3 loop reads CASTQQRDSYGYTF. In DNA form, the CDR3 reads TGTGCCAGCACTCAACAACGGGACAGCTATGGCTACACCTTC.

This clonotype showed up just once. The chain employs TRBV7-2 and TRBJ2-1; D is unclear. CDR1 is SGHTA and CDR2 is FQGNSA in the germline V gene. The V gene lost 5 bases and the J gene lost 4 bases, with 18 bases spanning the gap. The CDR3 is made up of 16 amino acids. CDR3 protein: CASSIPRQLSYNEQFF. The CDR3 DNA reads as TGTGCCAGCAGCATACCGAGGCAGCTTAGTTACAATGAGCAGTTCTTC.

V gene TRBV9 combines with J gene TRBJ2-7, with 7 positions matching TRBD2. V dropped 5 bases and J dropped 2; count of bases not matched to a gene: 7. The CDR3 length is 14 residues. Germline CDR1 SGDLS, CDR2 YYNGEE. CDR3 loop: CASSNRGEPYEQYF. The CDR3 region has the DNA TGTGCCAGCAGTAACCGGGGGGAACCCTACGAGCAGTACTTC.

The rearrangement links TRBV5-1 to TRBJ1-1; TRBD1 aligns across 9 bases. The germline V gene encodes CDR1 SGHRS and CDR2 YFSETQ. Trimming cost V 4 bases and J 1 base; bases outside gene matches: 5. The CDR3 length is 15 residues. CDR3 protein: CASSAGTGWNTEAFF. Here the CDR3 DNA reads TGCGCCAGCAGCGCCGGGACAGGGTGGAACACTGAAGCTTTCTTT.

J is TRBJ1-5 and V is TRBV4-1, with unresolved D. Deletions cut 3 bases from V and 5 bases from J, with 14 bases between. CDR3 length: 15 residues. The germline CDR1 and CDR2 sequences are MGHRA and YSYEKL. The CDR3 reads CASSQEIGAYQPQHF. In nucleotides, the CDR3 is TGCGCCAGCAGCCAGGAGATTGGCGCCTATCAGCCCCAGCATTTT.

J is TRBJ2-3 and V is TRBV18; 8 nucleotides align to TRBD2. Trimming removed 3 bases from V and 0 bases from J; junction bases left unmatched: 2. The germline CDR1 and CDR2 sequences are KGHSH and LQKENI. The length of the CDR3 is 15 residues. The chain's CDR3 is CASSPSSGSTDTQYF. The CDR3, as DNA: TGTGCCAGCTCACCTTCTAGCGGGAGCACAGATACGCAGTATTTT.

This clonotype occurred a few times. This chain links TRBV11-3 with TRBJ1-6, with D tentatively TRBD1 (6 bases). Trimming shortened V by 5 bases and J by 10 bases, and 21 bases separated the two germline ends. The CDR3 loop spans 16 amino acids. Germline-derived CDR1 and CDR2 are SGHNT and YENEEA. As DNA, the CDR3 is TGTGCCAGCAGCAGAAGACAAGGGGGGGAGAGGTCACCCCTCCACTTT. It is translated as CASSRRQGGERSPLHF.

The sample holds many counts of this clonotype. The chain uses TRBV15 and TRBJ2-4, with D tentatively TRBD2 (5 bases). Judging by the DNA end, TRBJ2-7 fits better; the J call may be wrong. CDR1 LNHNV and CDR2 YYDKDF come from the germline V gene (reference sequence). CDR3 size: 15 residues. This CDR3 reads CATSRDLGSVVEQYF. CDR3 bases: TGTGCCACCAGCAGAGATCTTGGGAGTGTAGTCGAGCAGTACTTC.

V is TRBV3-1 and J is TRBJ2-5; D is possibly TRBD2 (5 bases). Trimming took off 1 base at V and 7 bases at J, with 13 bases between the two ends. The length of the CDR3 is 14 residues. Germline CDR1 is LGHDT and CDR2 is YNNKEL (reference sequence). This CDR3 reads CASSQAEGLGTQYF. The CDR3 DNA reads as TGTGCCAGCAGCCAAGCTGAGGGCCTGGGGACCCAGTACTTC.

This clonotype was counted only a few times. This rearrangement joins TRBV5-1 to TRBJ2-7; D possibly corresponds to TRBD2 (6 bases). The V end was cut by 4 bases, the J end by 0 bases, with 14 bases between. Germline V gene sequence: CDR1 SGHRS, CDR2 YFSETQ. There are 15 residues in the CDR3. CDR3 sequence reads: CASSPGGPLSYEQYF. CDR3 in DNA: TGCGCCAGCAGCCCCGGGGGTCCCCTCTCCTACGAGCAGTACTTC.

The chain couples TRBV29-1 to TRBJ2-3; D unresolved. The CDR3 covers 12 residues. In germline, CDR1 is SQVTM, CDR2 ANQGSEA. Trimming removed 6 bases at V and 6 bases at J, with 13 bases between. CDR3 in DNA: TGCAGCGTGGATCGGGCGGTTGATACGCAGTATTTT. Protein: CSVDRAVDTQYF.

This clonotype was counted a few times. The chain employs TRBV11-2 and TRBJ2-7; possible D gene TRBD1, 5 bases. CDR1 is SGHAT and CDR2 is FQNNGV in the germline V gene. Trimming took off 8 bases at V and 3 bases at J, with 20 bases between the two ends. This CDR3 is built from 15 residues. The CDR3 sequence: CASQLTQGAYYEQYF. In DNA form, the CDR3 reads TGTGCCAGCCAACTAACTCAGGGCGCCTACTACGAGCAGTACTTC.

The CDR3 here is CASSDRGRREWTEAFF. CDR3 nucleotide sequence: TGTGCCAGCAGCGACAGGGGGCGCCGGGAGTGGACTGAAGCTTTCTTT. The V and J genes are TRBV11-1 and TRBJ1-1; 10 bases are a match to TRBD1. CDR1 is SGHAT and CDR2 is FQDESV in the germline V gene (reference sequence). The CDR3 extends over 16 amino acids. V gave up 5 bases and J gave up 5 bases; unmatched junction bases: 11.

The V and J genes are TRBV7-2 and TRBJ1-2; the D gene is possibly TRBD1 (5 bases). The CDR3 totals 14 residues. The V gene lost 4 bases and the J gene lost 7 bases, with 16 bases spanning the gap. Per germline, CDR1 SGHTA and CDR2 FQGNSA. CDR3 DNA sequence: TGTGCCAGCAGCTCATACAGGCAAATGGGTGGCTACACCTTC. This translates into CASSSYRQMGGYTF.

This sequence joins TRBV20-1 and TRBJ1-6, with D possibly being TRBD1 (5 bases). The germline CDR1 and CDR2 sequences are DFQATT and SNEGSKA (reference sequence). The CDR3 sequence is 14 residues long. V was clipped by 8 bases and J by 5 bases, with 16 bases between them. The CDR3 region is CSTWGDWDNSPLHF. CDR3 nucleotides: TGCAGTACTTGGGGGGATTGGGATAATTCACCCCTCCACTTT.

The chain combines TRBV29-1 with TRBJ1-1, with a possible D match to TRBD1 (5 bases). The V and J ends lost 4 bases and 8 bases respectively, with 14 bases between them. Germline-derived CDR1 and CDR2 are SQVTM and ANQGSEA. The CDR3 loop spans 12 amino acids. This chain's CDR3 is CSVARRGEEAFF. CDR3 in DNA: TGCAGCGTTGCACGACGGGGCGAGGAAGCTTTCTTT.

This clonotype was seen only a few times. V is TRBV12-3 or TRBV12-4 and J is TRBJ2-5, with a weak D call TRBD1 (7 bases). Near its end, the DNA agrees better with TRBJ2-7, so the J call may be wrong. The CDR3 has 14 residues. The CDR3 nucleotides read TGTGCCAGCAGGGCAGGGGGAGGTGGATACGAGCAGTACTTC. It specifies CASRAGGGGYEQYF.

Only a few counts were recorded for this clonotype. J is TRBJ1-2 and V is TRBV4-2; D gene uncertain. The V end lost 5 bases, the J end lost 3 bases, and 13 bases lay between the germline ends. Per germline, CDR1 LGHNA and CDR2 YNFKEQ. This CDR3 spans 14 amino acids. The CDR3 loop is CASSNVQEDYGYTF. The CDR3 DNA is TGTGCCAGCAGCAACGTGCAAGAGGACTATGGCTACACCTTC.